One sample yielded the 5 T cell receptor beta chains listed below, sequenced in a study of blood T cell repertoires in COVID-19. Only in-frame clones appear in the TCRdb table, and some are missing; sequencing was by immunoSEQ multiplex PCR. The sample includes roughly 55,000 clones, roughly 86% of them seen just once. Sample: peripheral blood. The source of these receptors is a man aged 55 to 69 with active or convalescent COVID-19.

This rearrangement joins TRBV19 to TRBJ1-3; D perhaps matches TRBD1 (6 bases). Between the trimmed V and J ends, which lost 10 bases and 0 bases, there was a span of 13 bases. Germline loops: CDR1 LNHDA, CDR2 SQIVND (reference sequence). CDR3 length equals 14 residues. This CDR3 is CATETGSSGNTIYF. CDR3 in DNA: TGTGCCACCGAAACAGGGAGCTCTGGAAACACCATATATTTT.

The V gene is TRBV7-2, the J gene TRBJ2-1; TRBD2 might be the D (7 bases). CDR1 is SGHTA, CDR2 FQGNSA, per germline. Between the trimmed V and J ends, which lost 2 bases and 1 base, there was a span of 12 bases. The CDR3 is made up of 16 amino acids. Written as DNA, the CDR3 is TGTGCCAGCAGCTTAAGGGGGGAGGGGTCCTACAATGAGCAGTTCTTC. This codes for CASSLRGEGSYNEQFF. Based on the CDR3 plus reference TRBV7-2 and TRBJ2-1, the full variable domain is GAGVSQSPSNKVTEKGKDVELRCDPISGHTALYWYRQSLGQGLEFLIYFQGNSAPDKSGLPSDRFSAERTGGSVSTLTIQRTQQEDSAVYLCASSLRGEGSYNEQFFGPGTRLTVL.

The CDR3 loop reads CASRGAYSTNEKLFF. DNA for the CDR3: TGTGCCAGTAGGGGGGCTTACTCAACTAATGAAAAACTGTTTTTT. The chain is built from TRBV19 and TRBJ1-4; a possible D gene is TRBD1 (6 bases). Trimming removed 6 bases at V and 0 bases at J, with 11 bases between. Germline V gene lookup returns CDR1 LNHDA and CDR2 SQIVND (reference sequence). The CDR3 has 15 residues.

This chain links TRBV5-1 with TRBJ1-2; 9 bases map to TRBD1. Germline lookup yields CDR1 SGHRS and CDR2 YFSETQ. The ends lost 0 bases at V and 8 bases at J; junction bases unmatched: 5. This CDR3 is built from 14 residues. The CDR3 sequence is CASSLAGQGKGYTF. CDR3 DNA: TGCGCCAGCAGCTTGGCCGGACAGGGGAAGGGCTACACCTTC.

The chain employs TRBV3-1 (or the pseudogene TRBV3-2) and TRBJ2-5; TRBD1 agrees at 9 bases. The V gene's germline CDR1 is LGHDT and CDR2 YNNKEL (reference sequence). The J segment lost 5 bases and the V segment lost 2 bases, leaving 3 bases of the junction unmatched. The CDR3 is 14 residues long. The CDR3 region has the DNA TGTGCCAGCAGCCAAATGACAGGGGGGGAGACCCAGTACTTC. Translating it yields CASSQMTGGETQYF.